A single sample gave rise to the 4 T cell receptor beta chains below, sequenced in a study of blood T cells in healthy people across ages (dated by TCRdb to the mid-2010s). The library was prepared using 5' RACE. The sequencing machine was an Illumina HiSeq 2500. A second PCR of roughly 7 to 12 cycles was run with a J-beta primer mix and a sample-barcoded 5' primer. TCRdb itself trimmed the public reads at Q25 with fastp, ran MiXCR and retained productive beta chains. Each entry is one CDR3 protein sequence, shown with its most common DNA and genes. In all, the sample holds about 840,000 distinct CDR3 sequences, and roughly 28% of those were seen once. Clones ranked in the top ten supply about 10% of the sample. The same specimen was also included in a second study, on T cells of mothers and their children.

The specimen was blood. Receptors were obtained from a middle-aged woman in good health.

This chain connects TRBV28 to TRBJ2-7; tentative D call: TRBD1 (6 bases). There are 15 residues in the CDR3. Germline V gene data show CDR1 as MDHEN and CDR2 as SYDVKM. Trimming took off 6 bases at V and 2 bases at J, with 17 bases between the two ends. The CDR3 DNA follows: TGTGCCAGCAGCCAAGCCTCGACAGGAACCTACGAGCAGTACTTC. Its translation: CASSQASTGTYEQYF.

The V call is TRBV3-1, the J call TRBJ1-1; 7 bases line up with TRBD1. V lost 3 bases, J lost 5 bases, and 6 bases stayed unmatched. The germline V gene has CDR1 LGHDT and CDR2 YNNKEL (reference sequence). The CDR3 is 14 residues long. CDR3 residues: CASSQETGRTEAFF. In DNA, the CDR3 is TGTGCCAGCAGCCAGGAGACAGGGCGGACTGAAGCTTTCTTT.

The J gene is TRBJ2-3, the V gene TRBV6-5; 11 bases match TRBD2. CDR1 MNHEY and CDR2 SVGAGI come from the germline V gene. The CDR3 is 16 residues long. Trimming removed 2 bases from V and 6 bases from J; junction bases left unmatched: 7. CDR3 loop: CASSYVLAGGRDTQYF. The CDR3 DNA reads as TGTGCCAGCAGTTACGTCCTAGCGGGGGGCCGGGATACGCAGTATTTT.

This sequence joins TRBV7-9 and TRBJ1-5; the D gene is possibly TRBD1 (6 bases). This CDR3 has 19 amino acids. The germline gives CDR1 SEHNR, CDR2 FQNEAQ (reference sequence). V was cut by 1 base and J by 0 bases, with 19 bases left in between. The CDR3 DNA follows: TGTGCCAGCAGCTTAGGATCCCTAGGGGGGAAGGATAGCAATCAGCCCCAGCATTTT. This encodes CASSLGSLGGKDSNQPQHF.